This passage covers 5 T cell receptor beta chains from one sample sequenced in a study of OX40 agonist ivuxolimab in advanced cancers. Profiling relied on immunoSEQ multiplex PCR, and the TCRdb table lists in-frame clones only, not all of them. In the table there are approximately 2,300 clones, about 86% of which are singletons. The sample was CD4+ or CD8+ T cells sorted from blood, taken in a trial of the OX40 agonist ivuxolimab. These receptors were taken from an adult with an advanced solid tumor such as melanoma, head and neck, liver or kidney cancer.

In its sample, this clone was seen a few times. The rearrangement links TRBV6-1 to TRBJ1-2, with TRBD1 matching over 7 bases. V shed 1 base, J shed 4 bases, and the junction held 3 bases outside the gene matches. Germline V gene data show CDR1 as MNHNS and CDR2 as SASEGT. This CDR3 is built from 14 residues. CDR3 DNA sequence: TGTGCCAGCAGTGAAGGTGCAGGGGGCTATGGCTACACCTTC. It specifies CASSEGAGGYGYTF.

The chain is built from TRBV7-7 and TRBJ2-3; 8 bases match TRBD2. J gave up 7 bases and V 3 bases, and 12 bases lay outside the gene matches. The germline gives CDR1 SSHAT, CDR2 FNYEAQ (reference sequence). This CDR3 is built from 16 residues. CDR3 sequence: CASSLGSSSGGHTQYF. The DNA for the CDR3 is TGTGCCAGCAGCTTGGGAAGCTCGAGCGGGGGCCATACGCAGTATTTT.

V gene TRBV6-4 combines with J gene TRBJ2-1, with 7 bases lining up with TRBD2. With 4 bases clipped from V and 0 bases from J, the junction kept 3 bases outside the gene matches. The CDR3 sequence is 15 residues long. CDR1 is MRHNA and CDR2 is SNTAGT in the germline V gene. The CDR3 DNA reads TGTGCCAGCAGTGGAGGGGAGGGCTCCTACAATGAGCAGTTCTTC. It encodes CASSGGEGSYNEQFF.

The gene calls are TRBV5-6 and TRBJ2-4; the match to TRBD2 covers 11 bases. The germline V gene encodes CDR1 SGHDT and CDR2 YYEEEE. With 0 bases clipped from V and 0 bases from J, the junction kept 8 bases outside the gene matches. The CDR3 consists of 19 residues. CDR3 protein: CASSLDPRLAGLAKNIQYF. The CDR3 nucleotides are TGTGCCAGCAGCTTGGACCCCAGACTAGCGGGGTTAGCCAAAAACATTCAGTACTTC.

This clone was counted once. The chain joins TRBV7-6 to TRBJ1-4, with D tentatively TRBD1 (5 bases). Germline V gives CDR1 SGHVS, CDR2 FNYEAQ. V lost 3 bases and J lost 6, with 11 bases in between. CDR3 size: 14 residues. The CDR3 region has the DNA TGTGCCAGCAGCTTCTCGCGGGGGGATGAAAAACTGTTTTTT. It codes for CASSFSRGDEKLFF.